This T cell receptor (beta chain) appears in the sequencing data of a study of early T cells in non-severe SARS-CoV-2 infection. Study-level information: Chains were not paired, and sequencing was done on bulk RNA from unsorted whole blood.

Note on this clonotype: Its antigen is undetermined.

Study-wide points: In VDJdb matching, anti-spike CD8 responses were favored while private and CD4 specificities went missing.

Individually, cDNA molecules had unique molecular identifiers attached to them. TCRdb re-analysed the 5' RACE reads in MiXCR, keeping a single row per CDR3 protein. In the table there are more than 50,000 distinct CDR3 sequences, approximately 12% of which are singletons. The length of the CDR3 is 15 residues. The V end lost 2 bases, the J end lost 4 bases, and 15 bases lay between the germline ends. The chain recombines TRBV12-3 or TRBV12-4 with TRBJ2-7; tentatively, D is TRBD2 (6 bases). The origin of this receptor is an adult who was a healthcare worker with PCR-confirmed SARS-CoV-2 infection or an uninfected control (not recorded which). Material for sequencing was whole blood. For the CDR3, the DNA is TGTGCCAGCAGTTTAAAGGGTAGCGGAGATTACGAGCAGTACTTC. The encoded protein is CASSLKGSGDYEQYF.